Here is one TCR beta chain with its context. An end of the junction differs from the germline gene, which may be a read error. This sample was included in a study of blood T cell repertoires in COVID-19. For the study at large: T cells, B-cell-depleted T cells, or PBMCs supplied cDNA or gDNA.

The repertoire was sequenced with immunoSEQ multiplex PCR; TCRdb's copy has only in-frame clones and lacks some. Seen here are roughly 440,000 clones, 88% observed once, and the top ten hold 10% to 15%. Enrolment of Seattle patients took place during active infection, and they were followed longitudinally. This receptor was obtained from a woman between 45 and 65 years old with COVID-19, enrolled during active disease. Sequenced input: peripheral blood.

Written as DNA, the CDR3 is TGTGCCAGCTCACCACCGACCCGGGAGACAGGGGGCGCCTTC. Translating it yields CASSPPTRETGGAF. The V call is TRBV18, the J call TRBJ1-2; 10 bases agree with TRBD1. Per germline, CDR1 KGHSH and CDR2 LQKENI. The CDR3 is 14 residues long.